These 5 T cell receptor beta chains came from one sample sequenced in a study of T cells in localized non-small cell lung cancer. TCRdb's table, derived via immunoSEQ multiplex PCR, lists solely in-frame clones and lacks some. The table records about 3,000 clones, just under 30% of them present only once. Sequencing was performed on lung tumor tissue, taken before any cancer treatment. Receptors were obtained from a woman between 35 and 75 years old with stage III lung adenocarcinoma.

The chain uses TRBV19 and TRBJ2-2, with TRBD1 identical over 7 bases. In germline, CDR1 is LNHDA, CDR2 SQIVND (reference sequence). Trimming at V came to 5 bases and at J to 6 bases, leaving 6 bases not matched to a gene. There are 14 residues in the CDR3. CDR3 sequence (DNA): TGTGCCAGTAGTTCGACAGGGAAGGCCGGGGAGCTGTTTTTT. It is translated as CASSSTGKAGELFF.

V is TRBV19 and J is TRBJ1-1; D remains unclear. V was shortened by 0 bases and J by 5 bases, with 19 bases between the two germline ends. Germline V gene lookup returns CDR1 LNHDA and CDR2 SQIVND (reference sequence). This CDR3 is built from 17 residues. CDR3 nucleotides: TGTGCCAGTAGTATAGATCCCCCCCGGGGAATGAGGACTGAAGCTTTCTTT. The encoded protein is CASSIDPPRGMRTEAFF.

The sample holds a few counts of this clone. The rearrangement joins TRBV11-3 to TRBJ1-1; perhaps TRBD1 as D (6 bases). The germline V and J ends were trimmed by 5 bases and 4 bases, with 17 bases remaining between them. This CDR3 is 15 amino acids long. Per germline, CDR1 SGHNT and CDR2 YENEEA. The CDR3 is CASSLNPQGFTEAFF. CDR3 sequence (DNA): TGTGCCAGCAGCCTTAACCCACAGGGATTCACTGAAGCTTTCTTT.

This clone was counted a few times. CDR3 residues: CASCPSRGGQPQHF. CDR3 DNA: TGTGCCAGCTGCCCGAGCAGGGGTGGTCAGCCCCAGCATTTT. The genes are TRBV12-5 and TRBJ1-5; weak D call: TRBD1 (6 bases). The CDR3 loop spans 14 amino acids. Germline-derived CDR1 and CDR2 are LGHNT and FRNRAP.

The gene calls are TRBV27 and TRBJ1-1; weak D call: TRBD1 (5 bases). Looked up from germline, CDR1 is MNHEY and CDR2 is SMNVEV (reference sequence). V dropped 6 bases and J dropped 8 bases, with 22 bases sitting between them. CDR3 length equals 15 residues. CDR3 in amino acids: CASSPRTGTPREAFF. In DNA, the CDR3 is TGTGCCAGCAGCCCCCGGACCGGGACCCCTCGGGAAGCTTTCTTT.